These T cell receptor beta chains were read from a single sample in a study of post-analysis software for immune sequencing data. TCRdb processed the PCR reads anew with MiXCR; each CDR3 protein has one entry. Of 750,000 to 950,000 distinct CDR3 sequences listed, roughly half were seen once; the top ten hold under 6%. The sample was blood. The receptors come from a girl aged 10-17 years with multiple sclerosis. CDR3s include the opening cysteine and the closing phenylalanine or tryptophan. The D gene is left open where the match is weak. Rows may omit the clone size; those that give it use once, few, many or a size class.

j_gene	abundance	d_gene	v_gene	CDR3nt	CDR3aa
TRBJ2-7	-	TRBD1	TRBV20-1	TGCAGTGCTTTAAAGGGGGACAGGGGGCAGGATGAGCAGTACTTC	CSALKGDRGQDEQYF
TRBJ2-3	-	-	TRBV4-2	TGTGCCAGCAGCCAAGACACCAGAGCAGATACGCAGTATTTT	CASSQDTRADTQYF
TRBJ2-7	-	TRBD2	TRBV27	TGTACCACCGGGACTAGCGGGAGGTTTGGCTACGAGCAGTACTTC	CTTGTSGRFGYEQYF
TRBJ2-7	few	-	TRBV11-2	TGTGCCAGCAGATCTAGCTTTATCATGGACGAGCAGTACTTC	CASRSSFIMDEQYF
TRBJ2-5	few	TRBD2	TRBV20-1	TGCAGTGCTAGAGAGGGGACTAGCGGGAGCTTCGTGTCAAGAGAGACCCAGTACTTC	CSAREGTSGSFVSRETQYF
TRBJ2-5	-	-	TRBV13	TGTGCCAGCAGCTTCTTGATAGAGGGTGAGACCCAGTACTTC	CASSFLIEGETQYF
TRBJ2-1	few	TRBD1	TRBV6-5	TGTGCCAGCAGCCGAACAACCGGGACAGGTCAAAATGAGCAGTTCTTC	CASSRTTGTGQNEQFF
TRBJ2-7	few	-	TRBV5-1	TGCGCCAGCAGCTTGAGTAGGCCTCCCTCCTACGAGCAGTACTTC	CASSLSRPPSYEQYF
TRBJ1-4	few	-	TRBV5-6	TGTGCCAGCAGCGCCCGGACACCCCCTGCCAGGGGTAATGAAAAACTGTTTTTT	CASSARTPPARGNEKLFF
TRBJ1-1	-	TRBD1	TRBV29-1	TGCAGCGTTGGGTACAGGGGGCGCAACACTGAAGCTTTCTTT	CSVGYRGRNTEAFF
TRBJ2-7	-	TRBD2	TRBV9	TGTGCCAGCAGCTTCGGGGCGGGGGGACCATCCTACGAGCAGTACTTC	CASSFGAGGPSYEQYF
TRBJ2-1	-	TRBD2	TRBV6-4	TGTGCCAGCAGTGCCAGCGGGAGTAGGGGTGAGCAGTTCTTC	CASSASGSRGEQFF
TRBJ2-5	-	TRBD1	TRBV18	TGTGCCAGCTCACCACCGACAGGGTACCAAGAGACCCAGTACTTC	CASSPPTGYQETQYF